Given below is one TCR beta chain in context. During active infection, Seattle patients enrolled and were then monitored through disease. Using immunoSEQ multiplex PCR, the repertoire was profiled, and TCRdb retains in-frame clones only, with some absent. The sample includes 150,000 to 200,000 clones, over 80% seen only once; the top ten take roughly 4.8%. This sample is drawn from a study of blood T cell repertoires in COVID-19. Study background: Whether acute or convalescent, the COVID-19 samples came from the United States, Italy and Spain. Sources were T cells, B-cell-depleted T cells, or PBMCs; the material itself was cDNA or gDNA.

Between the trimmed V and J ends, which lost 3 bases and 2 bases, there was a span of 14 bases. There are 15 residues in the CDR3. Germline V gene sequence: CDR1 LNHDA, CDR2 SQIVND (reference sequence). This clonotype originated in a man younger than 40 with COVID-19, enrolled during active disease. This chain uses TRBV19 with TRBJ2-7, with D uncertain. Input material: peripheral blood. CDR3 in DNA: TGTGCCAGTAGTATCGGATCGCGGTTGCCCTACGAGCAGTACTTC. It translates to CASSIGSRLPYEQYF.